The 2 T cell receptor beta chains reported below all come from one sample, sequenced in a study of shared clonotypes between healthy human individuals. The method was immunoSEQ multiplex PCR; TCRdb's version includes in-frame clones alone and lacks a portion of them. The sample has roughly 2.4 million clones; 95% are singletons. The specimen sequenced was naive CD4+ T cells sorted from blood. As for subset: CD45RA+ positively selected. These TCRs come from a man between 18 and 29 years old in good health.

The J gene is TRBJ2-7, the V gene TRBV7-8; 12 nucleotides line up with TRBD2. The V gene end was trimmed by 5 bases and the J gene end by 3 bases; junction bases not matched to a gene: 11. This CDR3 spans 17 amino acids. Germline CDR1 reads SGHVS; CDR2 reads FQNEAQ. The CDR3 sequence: CASSGRASGREDYEQYF. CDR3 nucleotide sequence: TGTGCCAGCAGCGGACGGGCTAGCGGGAGGGAAGACTACGAGCAGTACTTC.

The CDR3, as DNA: TGTGCCAGCTCACGACCCGGACTAGCGGGAGTCTACAATGAGCAGTTCTTC. This gives the protein CASSRPGLAGVYNEQFF. The chain uses TRBV18 and TRBJ2-1; TRBD2 aligns across 13 bases. V lost 4 bases and J lost 3; bases outside the gene matches: 6. The CDR3 covers 17 residues. CDR1 is KGHSH and CDR2 is LQKENI in the germline V gene.